The entry that follows covers one T cell receptor (beta chain) sequence. Its antigen is unknown. No qualities accompany the bases; no much larger clone lies one base away. This sample's time point label indicates: baseline before first vaccination. Vaccinee samples were obtained from the UK trials COV001 and COV002, which included a single-blind randomized controlled phase 2/3 trial of AZD1222 (ChAdOx1 nCoV-19) in healthy adults. For TCRbeta chain sequencing, PBMC samples were collected from trial participants at day 0 and at day 28 after the second dose. The CDR1 and CDR2 encoded by the germline V gene are SGHDN and FVKESK. V is cut by 0 bases and J by 4 bases, and the space between the germline ends is 3 bases. The CDR3, cysteine through phenylalanine, is 12 amino acids long. Only the CDR3 DNA stays, 36 bases, in frame from base 1. The source of the sample is a study of T cell responses to AZD1222 COVID-19 vaccine (dated by TCRdb to 2020 to 2022). Context from the whole study: AZD1222 recipients whose second dose came at about 4 weeks and those whose second dose came at about 12 weeks were combined into one group, since spike-specific TCR depth and breadth did not differ between the two schedules. A total of more than 230 trial participants underwent TCR sequencing, of whom nearly 210 received two doses of AZD1222 and about 25 received two doses of the MenACWY control vaccine. Trial participants were enrolled by age into subgroups of 18-55, 56-69 and 70-plus years, and approximately 150, 30 and 60 TCR-sequenced participants, respectively, were included in these subgroups.

Paper-wide results and their limitations: Because no day 14 peak-response samples were available, the repertoires could be characterized only after the peak T cell response. Reportedly, close to half of the unique spike-specific TCRs recognized epitopes lying outside the regions that are mutated in the B.1.351 and B.1.1.7 variants. In the small 56-69-year group, the increase in depth fell short of significance, most likely because of low power. Conclusions about previously exposed vaccinees are limited, since just a handful of AZD1222 recipients were seropositive for SARS-CoV-2 at baseline. Vaccine-associated CD4 TCRs spanned the whole spike protein, with dominant responses in regions 160-218 and 743-854. Participants were mostly white British and included more females than males, and it was suggested by the authors that clonal diversity may have been underestimated. Spike-specific TCR breadth and depth rose significantly after two AZD1222 doses compared with day 0 and with MenACWY recipients.

The CDR3 regions of human TCRbeta chains were subjected to immunosequencing. The original methods were these. TCRs in the repertoires were compared against a reference library of SARS-CoV-2-specific TCRs that had been generated with the MIRA antigen-specificity platform. Breadth meant the fraction of unique TCRs that were SARS-CoV-2-associated, whereas depth meant the fraction of total T cells that were SARS-CoV-2-associated. Each spike-specific TCR was assigned to its reactive spike region and to a CD4 or CD8 class using the MIRA data. Log10-transformed breadth and depth values were compared by one-way ANOVA with Sidak's multiple comparisons tests. The immuneACCESS repertoire file appears here via TCRdb, limited to in-frame rearrangements. These files lack a portion of the clones; in checked studies, under half of the deficit traces to unresolved V genes, and the cause of the others is not known. Clonal size and the V and J genes are those of that table, whereas D and trimming came from the DNA. This sample is represented by 100,000 to 150,000 clones; roughly nine tenths of them were singletons. The leading ten clones occupy approximately 28% of the sample.

The sequence joins TRBV14 to TRBJ1-1; the D gene assignment is ambiguous. The clonotype was recovered from an adult in good health. The sequenced sample was peripheral blood, obtained on day 0 of AZD1222 vaccination. The nucleotide sequence is TGTGCCAGCAGCCAAGAGCTCACTGAAGCTTTCTTT. Its amino acids are CASSQELTEAFF. Here the CDR3 is joined to the reference TRBV14 and TRBJ1-1 genes, and the full variable domain is: EAGVTQFPSHSVIEKGQTVTLRCDPISGHDNLYWYRRVMGKEIKFLLHFVKESKQDESGMPNNRFLAERTGGTYSTLKVQPAELEDSGVYFCASSQELTEAFFGQGTRLTVV.